This TCR beta chain was found in a study of vaccination and CD4 T cells after COVID-19. Study in general: Cells were stimulated with overlapping spike peptides from SARS-CoV-2, HCoV-NL63, HCoV-OC43 and HCoV-229E.

CDR1 and CDR2 from the germline V gene are DFQATT and SNEGSKA (reference sequence). The junction had 8 bases not matched to a gene; V was cut back by 3 bases and J by 0 bases. The CDR3 sequence is 16 residues long. This clonotype has just a few counts. The antigen remains unidentified. As to treatment: approximately 11-day PBMC culture with coronavirus spike peptide pools or control peptides (ViraFEST assay). Those CD4+ T cells from the unexposed donor predate the COVID-19 pandemic (2011-2018). The Oncomine TCR Beta short-read assay was applied to DNA of cultured CD4+ T cells. Genomic DNA was taken out of cultured CD4+ T cells by extraction. TCRdb fed the PCR reads into MiXCR, producing one record per CDR3 protein. The sample holds 12,000 or so distinct CDR3 sequences, 37% seen once.

The chain has TRBV20-1 and TRBJ2-7, with 10 positions matching TRBD2. The material sequenced was CD4+ T cells from blood, cultured in vitro. This clonotype was sampled from a human donor in good health. CDR3 DNA sequence: TGCAGTGCTAGCGGGGGACTAGCGTTAAGCTCCTACGAGCAGTACTTC. Translated, it gives CSASGGLALSSYEQYF.